This T cell receptor (beta chain) was found in a study of beta chain features in type 1 diabetes. Study findings and constraints: Within each of all four CD4+ subsets, Type 1 diabetes patients had TCRB CDR3s that were moderately but significantly shorter.

This clone showed up just a few times. Its target is unknown. Sequenced material consisted of expressed TCRB transcripts (all of the isolated RNA was reverse transcribed). TCRdb's copy holds only in-frame clones and misses some; the assay was immunoSEQ multiplex PCR. This table has about 650,000 clones, around 12% appearing once. Germline values: CDR1 GTSNPN, CDR2 SVGIG (reference sequence). V gave up 3 bases and J gave up 5 bases; unmatched junction bases: 12. This CDR3 spans 16 amino acids. This chain connects TRBV30 to TRBJ2-1; 8 bases match TRBD1. This TCR was recovered from a man aged 25-40 years with type 1 diabetes. Sequencing input: naive CD4+ T cells from blood. CDR3 DNA: TGTGCCTGGAGAGGACAGGGTGGACTGTTTAACAATGAGCAGTTCTTC. This codes for CAWRGQGGLFNNEQFF. Looking up the rest from reference TRBV30 and TRBJ2-1 gives the full variable domain: SQTIHQWPATLVQPVGSPLSLECTVEGTSNPNLYWYRQAAGRGLQLLFYSVGIGQISSEVPQNLSASRPQDRQFILSSKKLLLSDSGFYLCAWRGQGGLFNNEQFFGPGTRLTVL.